These T cell receptor beta chains were read from a single sample in a study of cytomegalovirus exposure and HLA in healthy donors. This table comes from immunoSEQ multiplex PCR, and its TCRdb copy is limited to in-frame clones, with some not included. The table has about 210,000 clones, about four fifths seen once; the top ten hold around 0.38%. Specimen: PBMCs. These receptors were taken from a male donor in good health and CMV-seropositive. Both conserved end residues are trimmed from each CDR3. Each record gives: V gene, clone size, J gene, CDR3 protein. A clone size is listed for some rows: how often the clone was seen (once, few, many), or a class if it is expanded.

TRBV15	.	TRBJ2-1	ATRHLLVLDEQF
TRBV10-3	.	TRBJ1-5	AIRAGQADAQPQH
TRBV7-9	few	TRBJ1-2	ASSVRDRGLDYGYT
TRBV5-6	few	TRBJ1-1	ASSLMGQGGKNTEAF
TRBV7-2	.	TRBJ2-1	ASSLERGGRAEEQF
TRBV7-9	.	TRBJ1-2	ASSLAWTAYGYT
TRBV27	.	TRBJ1-1	ASRKLGLNTEAF
TRBV4-1	.	TRBJ2-1	ASSHPGLAGGNEQF
TRBV7-8	.	TRBJ2-5	ASSPWTGLLSETQY
TRBV5-4	.	TRBJ2-7	ASSLTKLAGGYEQY
TRBV5-1	.	TRBJ1-2	ASSPAELYGYT
TRBV20-1	few	TRBJ2-7	SASPVYEQY
TRBV11-2	.	TRBJ1-3	ASSLDLGQKKGNTIY
TRBV9	.	TRBJ2-3	ASSGLAGGPDTQY
TRBV7-2	.	TRBJ1-2	ASSLVQAGGYT
TRBV6-4	.	TRBJ2-2	ASSAGGTGELF
TRBV15	.	TRBJ2-3	ATSRDYAAGGRDTQY
TRBV13	.	TRBJ2-7	ASSSGTELYEQY
TRBV7-9	.	TRBJ2-2	ASSLSSGPAGELF
TRBV7-6	few	TRBJ2-1	ASSPDSLNEQF
TRBV7-9	.	TRBJ1-2	SSSFVPGTGDGYT
TRBV7-2	.	TRBJ1-5	ASSLGVTGGGQPQH
TRBV9	.	TRBJ2-1	ASSVHPSLAVNNEQF
TRBV2	few	TRBJ2-7	ASSVSTLTYEQY
TRBV7-2	.	TRBJ2-7	ASSPSSGRSEQY
TRBV11-3	.	TRBJ2-7	ASSPGNDYEQY
TRBV13	.	TRBJ2-3	ASSHPSGKSTDTQY
TRBV11-3	.	TRBJ2-7	ASSLSGGSSYEQY
TRBV6-5	.	TRBJ1-2	ASRQGAGGYT
TRBV2	few	TRBJ1-4	ASSEGRNEKLF
TRBV7-8	.	TRBJ2-7	ASSRGTSGSYEQY
TRBV5-4	few	TRBJ2-5	ASSLRQGASLGETQY
TRBV11-3	.	TRBJ2-5	ASSPRAGLQETQY
TRBV11-3	.	TRBJ1-2	ASSPRWDRPST
TRBV6-5	.	TRBJ1-5	ASALWGLSNQPQH
TRBV28	.	TRBJ2-7	ASSLLGQFYEQY
TRBV9	.	TRBJ1-2	ASSASGTFHGYT
TRBV18	.	TRBJ2-1	ASSPSGTSGNNEQF
TRBV28	.	TRBJ1-5	ASSLAGARSNQPQH
TRBV19	.	TRBJ1-1	ASSMGQGNTEAF
TRBV16	.	TRBJ1-5	ASSPPGSNQPQH
TRBV5-1	.	TRBJ2-3	ASSSDSSTDTQY
TRBV10-1	.	TRBJ2-2	ASSPGLARVSRELF
TRBV6-5	.	TRBJ1-2	ASSYSDSTPYGYT
TRBV7-3	.	TRBJ2-7	ASSLNGVAEQY
TRBV4-2	.	TRBJ2-5	ASSRVGPGGETQY
TRBV7-9	.	TRBJ1-1	ASSFVPGTGNTEAF
TRBV5-8	.	TRBJ2-7	ASSLERGEQY
TRBV25-1	few	TRBJ2-1	ASSEYAGEQF
TRBV9	few	TRBJ1-3	ASSVEGGNTIY
TRBV6-4	.	TRBJ1-2	ASSEGQDYGYT
TRBV5-1	.	TRBJ2-3	ASSGDTDTQY
TRBV6-1	.	TRBJ2-3	ASSEGGQGRTQY
TRBV2	.	TRBJ2-6	ASTVDSLNSGANVLT
TRBV6-5	.	TRBJ2-1	ASSQGSLSNEQF
TRBV4-1	.	TRBJ1-4	ASSRPVAATNEKLF
TRBV4-2	.	TRBJ1-4	ASTRLITNEKLF
TRBV28	.	TRBJ2-2	ASGLAGGSGELF
TRBV15	once	TRBJ1-1	ATSRGRVDTEAF